These 32 T cell receptor beta chains were sequenced from one sample in a study of T cells after yellow fever vaccination. TCRdb re-called the 5' RACE reads with MiXCR, one entry per CDR3 protein. The table records some 350,000 distinct CDR3 sequences, 3% to 4.5% of them present only once. The sequences come from PBMCs, collected 5 days after the yellow fever booster vaccination. The receptors derive from a man aged 18 to 29 who received the YFV17D yellow fever vaccine.

This clonotype was observed many times. The rearrangement links TRBV6-1 to TRBJ2-2; TRBD2 agrees at 7 bases. J gave up 6 bases and V 8 bases, and 6 bases lay outside the gene matches. CDR3 size: 13 residues. CDR1 is MNHNS and CDR2 is SASEGT in the germline V gene. The CDR3 loop is CASVPGGAGELFF. The CDR3, as DNA: TGTGCCAGCGTTCCTGGGGGGGCCGGGGAGCTGTTTTTT.

This clonotype was seen more than once but under ten times. The chain combines TRBV5-1 with TRBJ1-1; D possibly corresponds to TRBD1 (5 bases). Per the germline V gene, CDR1 is SGHRS and CDR2 is YFSETQ. The ends were cut back, 5 bases at V and 1 base at J, with 12 bases in the middle. The CDR3 sequence is 14 residues long. CDR3 in DNA: TGCGCCAGCAGGGGACGACAGACGAACACTGAAGCTTTCTTT. Amino acids: CASRGRQTNTEAFF. The variable domain in full, with the rest retrieved from reference TRBV5-1 and TRBJ1-1, is KAGVTQTPRYLIKTRGQQVTLSCSPISGHRSVSWYQQTPGQGLQFLFEYFSETQRNKGNFPGRFSGRQFSNSRSEMNVSTLELGDSALYLCASRGRQTNTEAFFGQGTRLTVV.

The chain combines TRBV18 with TRBJ1-2; tentatively, D is TRBD1 (5 bases). The germline V gene encodes CDR1 KGHSH and CDR2 LQKENI. Trimming took 2 bases from V and 2 from J, leaving 12 bases between them. The CDR3 totals 15 residues. CDR3 coding DNA: TGTGCCAGCTCACCAGGGACGACGGGCAACTATGGCTACACCTTC. It is translated as CASSPGTTGNYGYTF.

This clonotype was recorded at least ten times. The chain couples TRBV10-3 to TRBJ2-1, with TRBD2 identical over 7 bases. The V gene end was trimmed by 7 bases and the J gene end by 5 bases; junction bases not matched to a gene: 5. CDR3 length: 13 residues. The germline CDR1 and CDR2 sequences are ENHRY and SYGVKD. CDR3 residues: CAITPGLDNEQFF. CDR3 nucleotide sequence: TGTGCCATCACTCCCGGACTAGACAATGAGCAGTTCTTC.

This clonotype was seen a few times. This rearrangement joins TRBV29-1 to TRBJ2-2, with D perhaps TRBD2 (5 bases). This CDR3 has 13 residues. Germline CDR1 is SQVTM and CDR2 is ANQGSEA. The germline V and J ends were trimmed by 6 bases and 4 bases, with 12 bases remaining between them. In DNA, the CDR3 is TGCAGCGTGAGGTCTAGCATCACCGGGGAGCTGTTTTTT. Protein: CSVRSSITGELFF.

The chain couples TRBV11-1 to TRBJ2-5; D is unclear. Trimming removed 5 bases from V and 0 bases from J, with 10 bases in between. This CDR3 comprises 14 residues. The germline gives CDR1 SGHAT, CDR2 FQDESV (reference sequence). This chain's CDR3 is CASSEGIYQETQYF. The CDR3, as DNA: TGTGCCAGCAGCGAAGGAATTTACCAAGAGACCCAGTACTTC. Looking up the rest from reference TRBV11-1 and TRBJ2-5 gives the full variable domain: EAEVAQSPRYKITEKSQAVAFWCDPISGHATLYWYRQILGQGPELLVQFQDESVVDDSQLPKDRFSAERLKGVDSTLKIQPAELGDSAMYLCASSEGIYQETQYFGPGTRLLVL.

The rearrangement joins TRBV27 to TRBJ2-1, with D hard to call. The ends were cut back, 2 bases at V and 5 bases at J, with 7 bases in the middle. Germline CDR1 reads MNHEY; CDR2 reads SMNVEV (reference sequence). This CDR3 has 13 residues. Here the CDR3 reads CASSLKVDNEQFF. As DNA, the CDR3 is TGTGCCAGCAGTTTAAAGGTAGACAATGAGCAGTTCTTC.

V usage is TRBV6-2 or TRBV6-3 and J usage is TRBJ2-1; D might be TRBD1 or TRBD2, each matching 5 bases. The V end was cut by 6 bases, the J end by 10 bases, with 19 bases between. Germline values: CDR1 MNHEY, CDR2 SVGEGT. This CDR3 comprises 14 residues. This CDR3 reads CASRPGPQIGEQFF. The CDR3 DNA sequence: TGTGCCAGCAGACCGGGACCCCAGATTGGGGAGCAGTTCTTC.

V is TRBV7-2 and J is TRBJ1-2; TRBD1 matches 8 bases. CDR1 is SGHTA and CDR2 is FQGNSA in the germline V gene. The CDR3 consists of 13 residues. V was pared by 5 bases and J by 8 bases, with 7 bases of the junction left unmatched. This CDR3 is CASSPDRGEGYTF. DNA for the CDR3: TGTGCCAGCAGCCCTGACAGGGGAGAAGGCTACACCTTC.

This clonotype was observed a handful of times. The rearrangement links TRBV7-2 to TRBJ2-4, with a tentative D call TRBD2 (6 bases). This CDR3 comprises 15 residues. From germline, CDR1 is SGHTA and CDR2 FQGNSA. V was pared by 4 bases and J by 3 bases, with 13 bases between. The CDR3 here is CASSWGTVDKNIQYF. CDR3 DNA: TGTGCCAGCAGCTGGGGGACTGTTGACAAAAACATTCAGTACTTC.

The CDR3 protein is CASSPWGNGETQYF. The CDR3 DNA reads as TGCGCCAGCAGTCCGTGGGGGAACGGGGAGACCCAGTACTTC. The chain uses TRBV5-1 and TRBJ2-5, with D perhaps given as TRBD1 or TRBD2 (5 bases each). Germline assignment: CDR1 SGHRS and CDR2 YFSETQ. Trimming cost V 5 bases and J 5 bases, with 16 bases left between them. This CDR3 has 14 residues.

This clonotype was detected only a few times. This rearrangement joins TRBV6-6 to TRBJ1-4; D gene uncertain. This CDR3 is 14 amino acids long. CDR1 and CDR2 (germline): MNHNY, SVGAGI (reference sequence). The V end was cut by 6 bases, the J end by 0 bases, with 8 bases between. CDR3 region: CASSLTSTNEKLFF. CDR3 in DNA: TGTGCCAGCAGCCTTACTTCAACTAATGAAAAACTGTTTTTT.

This clonotype was observed a few times. The rearrangement links TRBV6-5 to TRBJ2-2; D remains ambiguous. The CDR3 length is 16 residues. Germline V gene data show CDR1 as MNHEY and CDR2 as SVGAGI. V lost 0 bases to trimming and J lost 4 bases, with 12 bases between them. DNA for the CDR3: TGTGCCAGCAGTTACTCTCTCCATAGTAGCACCGGGGAGCTGTTTTTT. Translating gives CASSYSLHSSTGELFF.

This clonotype was detected many times. The J gene is TRBJ2-3, the V gene TRBV9; D might be TRBD1 (6 bases). V was cut by 6 bases and J by 2 bases, with 13 bases left in between. Germline loops: CDR1 SGDLS, CDR2 YYNGEE. This CDR3 contains 14 residues. In DNA, the CDR3 is TGTGCCAGCACCCCGGACAGTTTCACAGATACGCAGTATTTT. It is translated as CASTPDSFTDTQYF.

This clonotype was observed a handful of times. The rearrangement joins TRBV5-8 to TRBJ2-5; 11 bases are a match to TRBD2. CDR1 is SGHTS and CDR2 is YDEGEE in the germline V gene. This CDR3 contains 16 residues. The J segment lost 5 bases and the V segment lost 4 bases, leaving 10 bases of the junction unmatched. Written as DNA, the CDR3 is TGTGCCAGCAGCACTCGACTAGCGGGGAGGGCGGAGACCCAGTACTTC. Translating gives CASSTRLAGRAETQYF. The full variable domain, rest sourced from reference TRBV5-8 and TRBJ2-5, is EAGVTQSPTHLIKTRGQQATLRCSPISGHTSVYWYQQALGLGLQFLLWYDEGEERNRGNFPPRFSGRQFPNYSSELNVNALELEDSALYLCASSTRLAGRAETQYFGPGTRLLVL.

The gene calls are TRBV7-9 and TRBJ1-5; 8 nucleotides line up with TRBD1. This CDR3 is built from 17 residues. V lost 4 bases to trimming and J lost 3 bases; unmatched junction nucleotides: 11. CDR1 SEHNR and CDR2 FQNEAQ come from the germline V gene (reference sequence). The CDR3, as DNA: TGTGCCAGCAGCTCGGAAGCGACAGGGGCGGCCAATCAGCCCCAGCATTTT. Translated: CASSSEATGAANQPQHF. The entire variable domain, with the rest obtained from reference TRBV7-9 and TRBJ1-5, is as follows: DTGVSQNPRHKITKRGQNVTFRCDPISEHNRLYWYRQTLGQGPEFLTYFQNEAQLEKSRLLSDRFSAERPKGSFSTLEIQRTEQGDSAMYLCASSSEATGAANQPQHFGDGTRLSIL.

This clonotype was observed many times. The J gene is TRBJ2-7, the V gene TRBV6-5, with D possibly TRBD2 on 6 matching bases. The ends were cut back, 6 bases at V and 6 bases at J, with 12 bases in the middle. The V gene's germline CDR1 is MNHEY and CDR2 SVGAGI. The CDR3 is 12 residues long. As DNA, the CDR3 is TGTGCCAGCAGGGAGCGGCGGGGCGAGCAGTACTTC. Translation: CASRERRGEQYF.

At least ten counts were recorded for this clonotype. This chain joins TRBV12-3 or TRBV12-4 and TRBJ2-3; D remains unclear. The germline V and J ends were trimmed by 7 bases and 0 bases, with 5 bases remaining between them. The CDR3 totals 12 residues. As DNA, the CDR3 is TGTGCCAGCAAGCCTAGCACAGATACGCAGTATTTT. Encoded protein: CASKPSTDTQYF.

This clonotype was seen repeatedly, ten times or more. V and J are TRBV7-2 and TRBJ2-7, with 7 bases identical to TRBD1. This CDR3 is 14 amino acids long. The V and J ends lost 6 bases and 6 bases, in that order; junction bases with no gene match: 11. Per germline, CDR1 SGHTA and CDR2 FQGNSA. The DNA of the CDR3 is TGTGCCAGCAGGACTGGGACAGTACCGGGCGAGCAGTACTTC. This gives the protein CASRTGTVPGEQYF.

This clonotype showed up many times. The CDR3 coding sequence is TGTGCCAGCAGTTTTATGACAGGGTGGAATGGCTACACCTTC. Amino acid sequence: CASSFMTGWNGYTF. The genes are TRBV12-3 or TRBV12-4 and TRBJ1-2, with 7 bases identical to TRBD1. The J segment lost 6 bases and the V segment lost 3 bases, leaving 7 bases of the junction unmatched. The CDR3 is 14 amino acids.

This clonotype showed up just a few times. The rearrangement joins TRBV18 to TRBJ2-2; D call uncertain. The germline V gene encodes CDR1 KGHSH and CDR2 LQKENI. The V gene lost 5 bases and the J gene lost 1 base, with 14 bases spanning the gap. CDR3 length equals 16 residues. The CDR3 region is CASSVLGPLNTGELFF. CDR3 DNA: TGTGCCAGCTCAGTATTAGGGCCGCTGAACACCGGGGAGCTGTTTTTT.

This clonotype showed up just a few times. The chain carries TRBV5-1 and TRBJ1-4; D gene unclear. Germline CDR1 and CDR2: SGHRS and YFSETQ. The CDR3 spans 14 residues. The V gene lost 0 bases and the J gene lost 7 bases, with 10 bases spanning the gap. CDR3 in DNA: TGCGCCAGCAGCTTGGGGGTAGGGTCTGAAAAACTGTTTTTT. It yields the protein CASSLGVGSEKLFF.

This clonotype was observed a few times. The chain employs TRBV7-8 and TRBJ1-1; 11 nucleotides line up with TRBD1. This CDR3 region has 15 residues. V lost 4 bases and J lost 4; bases outside the gene matches: 5. CDR1 and CDR2 (germline): SGHVS, FQNEAQ. CDR3 in amino acids: CASSSKGQGGTEAFF. CDR3 nucleotides: TGTGCCAGCAGCTCGAAGGGACAGGGGGGCACTGAAGCTTTCTTT.

The chain combines TRBV12-5 with TRBJ1-5, with a possible D match to TRBD1 (5 bases). With 6 bases removed from V and 0 bases from J, the gap between germline ends came to 12 bases. This CDR3 has 15 amino acids. The V gene's germline CDR1 is LGHNT and CDR2 FRNRAP. CDR3 sequence (DNA): TGTGCTAGTGGCAGGGACTCTTATAGCAATCAGCCCCAGCATTTT. Translation: CASGRDSYSNQPQHF.

This clonotype was detected ten times or more. The rearrangement joins TRBV3-1 to TRBJ1-6, with D possibly matching TRBD1 (5 bases). V gave up 3 bases and J gave up 7 bases, with 10 bases separating them. The V gene's germline CDR1 is LGHDT and CDR2 YNNKEL (reference sequence). The CDR3 extends over 14 amino acids. The CDR3 spells CASSHPEGNSPLHF. The CDR3 coding sequence is TGTGCCAGCAGCCACCCCGAGGGGAATTCACCCCTCCACTTT.

This chain joins TRBV29-1 and TRBJ2-5, with 13 bases lining up with TRBD2. Germline CDR1 reads SQVTM; CDR2 reads ANQGSEA. V shed 4 bases, J shed 5 bases, and the junction held 7 bases outside the gene matches. The length of the CDR3 is 15 residues. The CDR3 protein is CSVAGTSGEWETQYF. DNA of the CDR3: TGCAGCGTTGCCGGGACTAGCGGGGAGTGGGAGACCCAGTACTTC.

This clonotype was counted only a few times. V gene TRBV6-6 combines with J gene TRBJ1-4; D is uncertain. Trimming took off 6 bases at V and 7 bases at J, with 18 bases between the two ends. This CDR3 region has 15 residues. Germline V gives CDR1 MNHNY, CDR2 SVGAGI (reference sequence). The CDR3 protein is CASSPSPSRGEKLFF. CDR3 bases: TGTGCCAGCAGCCCGTCCCCCAGCCGGGGTGAAAAACTGTTTTTT.

This clonotype came up many times. This chain connects TRBV7-9 to TRBJ2-2, with TRBD1 matching over 7 bases. Germline V gives CDR1 SEHNR, CDR2 FQNEAQ (reference sequence). Trimming removed 5 bases from V and 6 bases from J; junction bases left unmatched: 18. The CDR3 runs 18 residues. The CDR3 DNA is TGTGCCAGCAGCCCCGAGATAAGAGGGGGCTTTGGAGCCGGGGAGCTGTTTTTT. It codes for CASSPEIRGGFGAGELFF.

This clonotype was found many times. The rearrangement uses TRBV2 and TRBJ2-4; either TRBD1 or TRBD2 may fit D (5 bases each). CDR1 is SNHLY and CDR2 is FYNNEI in the germline V gene. The V and J ends lost 4 bases and 1 base respectively, with 5 bases between them. The CDR3 consists of 13 residues. The CDR3 nucleotides read TGTGCCAGCAGTGGGGGGGCCAAAAACATTCAGTACTTC. Its translation is CASSGGAKNIQYF.

This clonotype was observed many times. The chain has TRBV19 and TRBJ1-2; D may be TRBD1 (5 bases). The CDR3 runs to 13 residues. Trimming took 5 bases from V and 1 from J, leaving 8 bases between them. CDR1 LNHDA and CDR2 SQIVND come from the germline V gene (reference sequence). CDR3 residues: CASSSDSNYGYTF. The CDR3 coding sequence is TGTGCCAGTAGTTCTGACAGTAACTATGGCTACACCTTC. Using reference TRBV19 and TRBJ1-2 for the parts outside the CDR3, the full variable domain is DGGITQSPKYLFRKEGQNVTLSCEQNLNHDAMYWYRQDPGQGLRLIYYSQIVNDFQKGDIAEGYSVSREKKESFPLTVTSAQKNPTAFYLCASSSDSNYGYTFGSGTRLTVV.

This clonotype was observed a few times. This rearrangement joins TRBV7-2 to TRBJ2-5; TRBD2 matches 9 bases. The CDR3 is made up of 15 amino acids. Germline V lookup: CDR1 SGHTA, CDR2 FQGNSA. The V and J ends lost 1 base and 4 bases, in that order; junction bases with no gene match: 4. CDR3: CASSLGLTSGETQYF. CDR3 nucleotide sequence: TGTGCCAGCAGCTTAGGTTTGACTAGCGGAGAGACCCAGTACTTC.

V is TRBV6-2 or TRBV6-3 and J is TRBJ2-5; D is perhaps TRBD2 (5 bases). The germline gives CDR1 MNHEY, CDR2 SVGEGT. Trimming removed 2 bases at V and 1 base at J, with 8 bases between. The CDR3 covers 14 residues. This CDR3 reads CASSYMRVQETQYF. The CDR3 DNA reads as TGTGCCAGCAGTTACATGCGGGTCCAAGAGACCCAGTACTTC.